This TCR beta chain was captured by sequencing in a study of early T cells in non-severe SARS-CoV-2 infection. The CDR3 contains 13 residues. In germline, CDR1 is SQVTM, CDR2 ANQGSEA. V lost 4 bases to trimming and J lost 3 bases; unmatched junction nucleotides: 3. A single record per CDR3 protein comes from TCRdb applying MiXCR to the 5' RACE reads. This repertoire shows 35,000 to 45,000 distinct CDR3 sequences, 5% to 6.5% found once; its top ten account for roughly 7.7%. This clonotype was observed a handful of times. The material was whole blood, obtained at baseline. The clonotype comes from an adult who was a healthcare worker with PCR-confirmed SARS-CoV-2 infection or an uninfected control (not recorded which). The gene calls are TRBV29-1 and TRBJ2-7, with 10 nucleotides matching TRBD1. Here the CDR3 DNA reads TGCAGCGTTGGACAGGGGGCCGGCTACGAGCAGTACTTC. Translated, it gives CSVGQGAGYEQYF.